The 6 T cell receptor beta chains presented below share a single source sample, sequenced in a study of T cells after yellow fever vaccination. TCRdb redid the calling of the 5' RACE reads with MiXCR, one entry per CDR3 protein. The table shows hundreds of thousands of distinct CDR3 sequences, with around 16% occurring only once. This specimen was PBMCs, taken 5 days after the first yellow fever vaccination. Receptor source: a man aged 18 to 29 who received the YFV17D yellow fever vaccine.

This clonotype was observed a few times. The J gene is TRBJ1-2, the V gene TRBV5-1; TRBD1 matches at 8 bases. CDR1 and CDR2 (germline): SGHRS, YFSETQ. This CDR3 is built from 14 residues. Trimming took 4 bases from V and 4 from J; bases not matched to a gene: 6. CDR3 in amino acids: CASSPGTGTYGYTF. The CDR3 coding sequence is TGCGCCAGCAGCCCGGGGACAGGAACCTATGGCTACACCTTC.

A few counts support this clonotype. The junction differs from germline at one of its ends, possibly a read error. The chain is built from TRBV20-1 and TRBJ2-5; D gene unclear. The CDR3 contains 12 residues. Germline lookup yields CDR1 DFQATT and CDR2 SNEGSKA (reference sequence). The CDR3 nucleotides are TGCAGTGCGAGAGGTGGCCCGGGGACCCAGTACTTC. It encodes CSARGGPGTQYF.

V usage is TRBV7-8 and J usage is TRBJ2-1; D unclear. Germline V gives CDR1 SGHVS, CDR2 FQNEAQ. This CDR3 comprises 15 residues. With 0 bases removed from V and 5 bases from J, the gap between germline ends came to 11 bases. The CDR3 sequence is CASSLAPGKNNEQFF. The CDR3 DNA follows: TGTGCCAGCAGCTTAGCCCCCGGCAAGAACAATGAGCAGTTCTTC.

This clonotype was counted between two and nine times. The chain is built from TRBV28 and TRBJ2-1; D not certain. CDR1 and CDR2 from the germline V gene are MDHEN and SYDVKM. The CDR3 is 13 residues long. Trimming pared 2 bases from V and 6 bases from J, leaving 8 bases between. The DNA for the CDR3 is TGTGCCAGCAGTTTACCCTCGGGCAATGAGCAGTTCTTC. Protein sequence: CASSLPSGNEQFF.

This clonotype was seen a handful of times. V and J are TRBV20-1 and TRBJ2-7; 8 nucleotides match TRBD1. V shed 3 bases, J shed 5 bases, and the junction held 12 bases outside the gene matches. The CDR3 spans 15 residues. The germline gives CDR1 DFQATT, CDR2 SNEGSKA (reference sequence). CDR3 sequence: CSASRVRDRLDEQYF. CDR3 in DNA: TGCAGTGCTAGTAGAGTCCGGGACAGGCTAGACGAGCAGTACTTC.

This clonotype was recorded a few times. V gene TRBV2 combines with J gene TRBJ1-5, with a tentative D call TRBD1 (6 bases). Trimming removed 5 bases at V and 0 bases at J, with 8 bases between. The CDR3 contains 14 residues. Germline V lookup: CDR1 SNHLY, CDR2 FYNNEI. The CDR3 spells CASSRDISNQPQHF. The CDR3 DNA sequence: TGTGCCAGCAGTCGGGACATTAGCAATCAGCCCCAGCATTTT. Full variable domain (rest looked up from reference TRBV2 and TRBJ1-5): EPEVTQTPSHQVTQMGQEVILRCVPISNHLYFYWYRQILGQKVEFLVSFYNNEISEKSEIFDDQFSVERPDGSNFTLKIRSTKLEDSAMYFCASSRDISNQPQHFGDGTRLSIL.